The source of this T cell receptor (beta chain) is a study of T cell responses to AZD1222 COVID-19 vaccine. Study-level background: Second doses were pooled across both intervals (about 4 or about 12 weeks). Study conclusions and caveats: Spike was spanned by vaccine-associated CD4 TCRs, with dominance at 160-218 and 743-854. Reports say nearly half of spike-specific TCRs go after unmutated variant regions.

This clone was observed a few times. Its specificity is not known. The table came from immunoSEQ multiplex PCR; TCRdb's copy has only in-frame clones and leaves some out. The profile covers 90,000 to 150,000 clones, with approximately 88% appearing a single time and less than 6% taken by the ten largest. V was pared by 4 bases and J by 2 bases, with 18 bases between. The CDR3 is 17 amino acids. Looked up from germline, CDR1 is LNHDA and CDR2 is SQIVND (reference sequence). The specimen comprised peripheral blood, sampled on day 0 of AZD1222 vaccination. This receptor was taken from an adult in good health. The V gene is TRBV19, the J gene TRBJ1-5, with a possible D match to TRBD1 (6 bases). The CDR3: CASSTSSGGSGNQPQHF. The CDR3, as DNA: TGTGCCAGTAGTACCTCCTCGGGGGGCAGTGGCAATCAGCCCCAGCATTTT. The variable domain in full, with the rest retrieved from reference TRBV19 and TRBJ1-5, is DGGITQSPKYLFRKEGQNVTLSCEQNLNHDAMYWYRQDPGQGLRLIYYSQIVNDFQKGDIAEGYSVSREKKESFPLTVTSAQKNPTAFYLCASSTSSGGSGNQPQHFGDGTRLSIL.